The present T cell receptor beta chain was sequenced within a study of shared clonotypes between healthy human individuals. Measured with immunoSEQ multiplex PCR; TCRdb has only the in-frame clones, and not every one. The sample lists approximately 940,000 clones, less than 85% occurring once. V dropped 4 bases and J dropped 4; count of bases not matched to a gene: 7. The CDR3 is made up of 15 amino acids. CDR1 SGHRS and CDR2 YFSETQ come from the germline V gene. This chain uses TRBV5-1 with TRBJ2-7, with TRBD2 identical over 11 bases. The TCR originated in a man younger than 30 in good health. Sequenced: memory CD4+ T cells sorted from blood. Subset noted: CD45RA-negative fraction. CDR3: CASSIVAGGPYEQYF. The DNA of the CDR3 is TGCGCCAGCAGCATCGTAGCGGGAGGGCCGTACGAGCAGTACTTC.